Sequencing of this T cell receptor (beta chain) was carried out in a study of blood T cell repertoires in COVID-19. TCRdb's table, derived via immunoSEQ multiplex PCR, lists solely in-frame clones and lacks some. The data show some 270,000 clones, approximately 90% seen once. Germline CDR1 DFQATT, CDR2 SNEGSKA (reference sequence). V lost 3 bases and J lost 4, with 3 bases in between. The CDR3 is 10 residues long. The chain employs TRBV20-1 and TRBJ2-5; D unresolved. What was sequenced was peripheral blood. The TCR comes from a man between 25 and 39 years old with acute or convalescent COVID-19. This CDR3 reads CSARRETQYF. The DNA for the CDR3 is TGCAGTGCTAGGCGAGAGACCCAGTACTTC.